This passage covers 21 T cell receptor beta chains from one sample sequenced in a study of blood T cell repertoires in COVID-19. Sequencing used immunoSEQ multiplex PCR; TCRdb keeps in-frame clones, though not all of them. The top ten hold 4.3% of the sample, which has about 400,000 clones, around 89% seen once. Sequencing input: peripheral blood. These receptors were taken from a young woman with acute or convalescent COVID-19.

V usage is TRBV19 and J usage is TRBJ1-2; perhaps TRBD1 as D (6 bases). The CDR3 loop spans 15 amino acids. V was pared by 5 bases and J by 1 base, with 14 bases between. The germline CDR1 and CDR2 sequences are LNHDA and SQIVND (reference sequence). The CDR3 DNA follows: TGTGCCAGTAGTGGAACAGGGTTTGATAACTATGGCTACACCTTC. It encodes CASSGTGFDNYGYTF.

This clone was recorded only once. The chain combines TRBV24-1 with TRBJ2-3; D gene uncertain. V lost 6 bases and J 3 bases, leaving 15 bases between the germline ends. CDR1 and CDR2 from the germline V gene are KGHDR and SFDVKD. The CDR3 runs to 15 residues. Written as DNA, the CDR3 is TGTGCCACCAGTCCCACCAGAGGCTATACAGATACGCAGTATTTT. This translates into CATSPTRGYTDTQYF.

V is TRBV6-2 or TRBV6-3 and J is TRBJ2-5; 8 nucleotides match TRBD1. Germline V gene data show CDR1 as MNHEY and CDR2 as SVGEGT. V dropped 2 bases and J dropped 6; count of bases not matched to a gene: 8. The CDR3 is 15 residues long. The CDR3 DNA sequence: TGTGCCAGCAGTTACCCCGGACAGGGCGGAAAGACCCAGTACTTC. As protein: CASSYPGQGGKTQYF.

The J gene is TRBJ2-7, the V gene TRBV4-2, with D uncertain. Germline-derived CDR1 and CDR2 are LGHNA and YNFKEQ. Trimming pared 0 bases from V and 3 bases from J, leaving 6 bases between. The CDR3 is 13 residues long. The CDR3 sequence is CASSQDHFYEQYF. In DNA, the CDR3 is TGTGCCAGCAGCCAAGACCACTTCTACGAGCAGTACTTC.

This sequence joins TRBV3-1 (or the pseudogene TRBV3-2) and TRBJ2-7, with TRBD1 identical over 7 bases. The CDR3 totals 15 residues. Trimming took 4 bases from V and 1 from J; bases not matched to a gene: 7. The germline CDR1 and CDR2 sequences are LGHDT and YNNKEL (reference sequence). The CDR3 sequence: CASSLTGDPSYEQYF. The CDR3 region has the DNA TGTGCCAGCAGCCTTACAGGGGACCCATCCTACGAGCAGTACTTC.

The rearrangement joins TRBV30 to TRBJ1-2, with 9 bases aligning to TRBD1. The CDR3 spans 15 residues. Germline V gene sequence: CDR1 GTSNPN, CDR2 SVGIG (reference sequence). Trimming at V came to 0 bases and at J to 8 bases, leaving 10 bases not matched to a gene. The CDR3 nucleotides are TGTGCCTGGAGTGTAGGGACAGGGAACGAATTAGGCTACACCTTC. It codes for CAWSVGTGNELGYTF.

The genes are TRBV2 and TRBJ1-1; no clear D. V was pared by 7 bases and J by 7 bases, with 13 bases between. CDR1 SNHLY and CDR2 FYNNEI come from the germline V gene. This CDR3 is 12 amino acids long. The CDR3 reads CASMGISGEAFF. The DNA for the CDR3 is TGTGCCAGCATGGGGATTAGCGGTGAAGCTTTCTTT.

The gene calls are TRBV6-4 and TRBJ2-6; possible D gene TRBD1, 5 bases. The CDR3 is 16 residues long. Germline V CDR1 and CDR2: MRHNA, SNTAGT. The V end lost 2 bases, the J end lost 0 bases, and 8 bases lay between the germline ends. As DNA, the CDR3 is TGTGCCAGCAGTGACGCAGGGTCCTCTGGGGCCAACGTCCTGACTTTC. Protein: CASSDAGSSGANVLTF.

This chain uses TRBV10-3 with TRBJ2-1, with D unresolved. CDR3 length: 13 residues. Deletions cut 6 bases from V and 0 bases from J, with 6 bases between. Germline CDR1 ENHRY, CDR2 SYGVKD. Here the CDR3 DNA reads TGTGCCATCAGGAGCGACTCCTACAATGAGCAGTTCTTC. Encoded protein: CAIRSDSYNEQFF.

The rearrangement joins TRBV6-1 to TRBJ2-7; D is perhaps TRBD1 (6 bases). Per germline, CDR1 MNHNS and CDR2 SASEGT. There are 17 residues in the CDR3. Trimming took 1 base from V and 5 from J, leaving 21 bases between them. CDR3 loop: CASSEEYRVPLLNEQYF. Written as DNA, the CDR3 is TGTGCCAGCAGTGAAGAATACAGGGTTCCCCTTTTAAACGAGCAGTACTTC.

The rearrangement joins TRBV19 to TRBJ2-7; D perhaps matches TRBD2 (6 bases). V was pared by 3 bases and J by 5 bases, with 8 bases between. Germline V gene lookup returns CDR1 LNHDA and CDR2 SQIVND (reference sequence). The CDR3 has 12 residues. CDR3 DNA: TGTGCCAGTAGTATCGGACTAAACGAGCAGTACTTC. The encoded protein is CASSIGLNEQYF.

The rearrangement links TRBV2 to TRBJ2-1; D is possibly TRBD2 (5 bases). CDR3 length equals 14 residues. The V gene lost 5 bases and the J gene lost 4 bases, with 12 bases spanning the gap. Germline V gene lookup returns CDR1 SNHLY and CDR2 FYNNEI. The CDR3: CASSPPEEYNEQFF. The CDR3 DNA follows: TGTGCCAGCAGTCCACCGGAGGAGTACAATGAGCAGTTCTTC.

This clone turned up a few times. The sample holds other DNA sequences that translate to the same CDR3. The CDR3 here is CASSLTVNTEAFF. The CDR3 DNA reads TGTGCCAGTAGCCTTACAGTTAACACTGAAGCTTTCTTT. The chain combines TRBV19 with TRBJ1-1, with D uncertain. The CDR3 has 13 residues. V lost 6 bases to trimming and J lost 2 bases, with 10 bases between them. Germline lookup yields CDR1 LNHDA and CDR2 SQIVND (reference sequence).

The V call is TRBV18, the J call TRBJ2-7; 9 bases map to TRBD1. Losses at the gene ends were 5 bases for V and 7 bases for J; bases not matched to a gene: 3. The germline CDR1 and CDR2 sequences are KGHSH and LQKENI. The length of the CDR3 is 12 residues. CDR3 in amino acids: CASSTGQGEQYF. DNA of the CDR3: TGTGCCAGCTCAACGGGACAGGGAGAGCAGTACTTC.

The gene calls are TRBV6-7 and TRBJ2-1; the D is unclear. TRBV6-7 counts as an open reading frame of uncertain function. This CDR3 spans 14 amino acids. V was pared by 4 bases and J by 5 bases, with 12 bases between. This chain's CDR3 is CASSLRQEHNEQFF. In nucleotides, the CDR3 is TGTGCCAGCAGTTTAAGGCAGGAACACAATGAGCAGTTCTTC.

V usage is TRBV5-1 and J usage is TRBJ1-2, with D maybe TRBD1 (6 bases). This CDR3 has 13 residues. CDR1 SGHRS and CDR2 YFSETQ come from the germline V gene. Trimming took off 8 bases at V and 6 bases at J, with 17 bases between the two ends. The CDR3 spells CARPQGRGNGYTF. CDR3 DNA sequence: TGCGCCAGGCCACAGGGAAGGGGGAATGGCTACACCTTC.

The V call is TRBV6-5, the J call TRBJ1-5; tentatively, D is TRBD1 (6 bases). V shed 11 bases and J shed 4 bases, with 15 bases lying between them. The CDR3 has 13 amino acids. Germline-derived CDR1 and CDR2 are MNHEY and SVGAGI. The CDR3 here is CAGSQGRNQPQHF. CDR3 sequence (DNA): TGTGCCGGGTCACAGGGCCGGAATCAGCCCCAGCATTTT.

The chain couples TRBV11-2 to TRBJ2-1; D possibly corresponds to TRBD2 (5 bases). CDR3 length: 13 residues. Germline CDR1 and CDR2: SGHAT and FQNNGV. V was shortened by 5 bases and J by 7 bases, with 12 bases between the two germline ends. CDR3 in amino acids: CASSPGPGNEQFF. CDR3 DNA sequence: TGTGCCAGCAGCCCCGGTCCGGGGAATGAGCAGTTCTTC. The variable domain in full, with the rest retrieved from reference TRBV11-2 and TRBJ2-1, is EAGVAQSPRYKIIEKRQSVAFWCNPISGHATLYWYQQILGQGPKLLIQFQNNGVVDDSQLPKDRFSAERLKGVDSTLKIQPAKLEDSAVYLCASSPGPGNEQFFGPGTRLTVL.

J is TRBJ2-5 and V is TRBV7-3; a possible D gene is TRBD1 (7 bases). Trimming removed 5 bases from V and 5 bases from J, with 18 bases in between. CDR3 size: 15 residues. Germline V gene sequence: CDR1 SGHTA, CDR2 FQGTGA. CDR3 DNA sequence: TGTGCCAGCAGCCCTGGAGGGGGCCGGGGTGAGACCCAGTACTTC. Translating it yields CASSPGGGRGETQYF.

DNA for the CDR3: TGCGCCAGCAGCGCGGGACTCAACTATGGCTACACCTTC. The encoded protein is CASSAGLNYGYTF. This chain connects TRBV5-1 to TRBJ1-2, with TRBD1 as a possible D gene (5 bases). Trimming took 4 bases from V and 2 from J, leaving 9 bases between them. Germline V lookup: CDR1 SGHRS, CDR2 YFSETQ. The CDR3 loop spans 13 amino acids.

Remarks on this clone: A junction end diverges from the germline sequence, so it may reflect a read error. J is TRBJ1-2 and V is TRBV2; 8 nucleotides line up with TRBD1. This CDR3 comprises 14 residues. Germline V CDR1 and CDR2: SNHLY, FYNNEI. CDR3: CASKDRAVAYGYTF. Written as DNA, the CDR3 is TGTGCGAGCAAGGACAGGGCTGTCGCTTATGGCTACACCTTC.